Below, 11 T cell receptor beta chains from the same sample are listed, as sequenced in a study of OX40 agonist ivuxolimab in advanced cancers. The method was immunoSEQ multiplex PCR; TCRdb's version includes in-frame clones alone and lacks a portion of them. The sample yields around 64,000 clones, about four fifths seen once. The sample here was CD4+ or CD8+ T cells sorted from blood, taken in a trial of the OX40 agonist ivuxolimab. The receptors shown here come from an adult with an advanced solid tumor such as melanoma, head and neck, liver or kidney cancer.

The chain uses TRBV7-3 and TRBJ1-2; D gene uncertain. Trimming shortened V by 2 bases and J by 7 bases, and 14 bases separated the two germline ends. This CDR3 has 14 residues. Germline CDR1 SGHTA, CDR2 FQGTGA. This CDR3 is CASSLRRNVGGYTF. The CDR3 DNA reads as TGTGCCAGCAGCTTACGCCGGAATGTTGGTGGCTACACCTTC.

The gene calls are TRBV4-2 and TRBJ2-1; perhaps TRBD2 as D (5 bases). Germline V gene lookup returns CDR1 LGHNA and CDR2 YNFKEQ. V shed 4 bases and J shed 2 bases, with 12 bases lying between them. The CDR3 has 15 residues. The CDR3 protein is CASSPEGGPYNEQFF. The CDR3 DNA sequence: TGTGCCAGCAGCCCCGAGGGTGGTCCCTACAATGAGCAGTTCTTC.

DNA for the CDR3: TGTGCCAGCAGCTCAAGACAGGGCTTCACTGAAGCTTTCTTT. It specifies CASSSRQGFTEAFF. The chain combines TRBV7-8 with TRBJ1-1, with 7 nucleotides matching TRBD1. CDR1 SGHVS and CDR2 FQNEAQ come from the germline V gene. The CDR3 consists of 14 residues. Trimming removed 4 bases from V and 4 bases from J; junction bases left unmatched: 6.

The J gene is TRBJ2-3, the V gene TRBV19; 8 bases map to TRBD2. Germline loops: CDR1 LNHDA, CDR2 SQIVND (reference sequence). V dropped 4 bases and J dropped 1; count of bases not matched to a gene: 4. This CDR3 comprises 15 residues. The CDR3 reads CASSKTSVRTDTQYF. The CDR3 region has the DNA TGTGCCAGTAGTAAGACTAGCGTTCGCACAGATACGCAGTATTTT.

The rearrangement links TRBV5-6 to TRBJ2-3, with TRBD2 matching over 8 bases. In germline, CDR1 is SGHDT, CDR2 YYEEEE. J lost 5 bases, V lost 3 bases, and 5 bases had no gene match. The CDR3 contains 14 residues. This CDR3 is CASSSAGEGDTQYF. In nucleotides, the CDR3 is TGTGCCAGCAGCTCAGCGGGAGAGGGAGATACGCAGTATTTT.

This sequence joins TRBV27 and TRBJ1-4, with a weak D call TRBD1 (5 bases). Trimming pared 5 bases from V and 4 bases from J, leaving 14 bases between. The CDR3 totals 15 residues. CDR1 and CDR2 from the germline V gene are MNHEY and SMNVEV (reference sequence). The CDR3 nucleotides read TGTGCCAGCAGTCCTCTAGACAGCCGTAATGAAAAACTGTTTTTT. This gives the protein CASSPLDSRNEKLFF.

The rearrangement joins TRBV29-1 to TRBJ2-1; 8 bases match TRBD1. V shed 3 bases, J shed 7 bases, and the junction held 14 bases outside the gene matches. The CDR3 totals 16 residues. The germline V gene encodes CDR1 SQVTM and CDR2 ANQGSEA. The CDR3 bases are TGCAGCGTTGATGGCCCACAGGGGGTGATATTGAATGAGCAGTTCTTC. It codes for CSVDGPQGVILNEQFF.

The chain has TRBV11-3 and TRBJ1-2; 8 bases are a match to TRBD1. The CDR3 has 12 residues. Trimming at V came to 8 bases and at J to 5 bases, leaving 4 bases not matched to a gene. CDR1 SGHNT and CDR2 YENEEA come from the germline V gene. The CDR3 DNA follows: TGTGCCAGCTCGGACAGGGCGTATGGCTACACCTTC. It specifies CASSDRAYGYTF. The full variable domain, completed using reference TRBV11-3 and TRBJ1-2, is EAGVVQSPRYKIIEKKQPVAFWCNPISGHNTLYWYLQNLGQGPELLIRYENEEAVDDSQLPKDRFSAERLKGVDSTLKIQPAELGDSAVYLCASSDRAYGYTFGSGTRLTVV.

J is TRBJ1-2 and V is TRBV7-2; D is possibly TRBD1 (5 bases). Deletions cut 2 bases from V and 2 bases from J, with 12 bases between. CDR3 size: 15 residues. In germline, CDR1 is SGHTA, CDR2 FQGNSA. CDR3 amino acids: CASSLKGPLNYGYTF. The CDR3 bases are TGTGCCAGCAGCTTAAAGGGACCGCTGAACTATGGCTACACCTTC.

This rearrangement joins TRBV7-2 to TRBJ1-1; D not certain. The V gene's germline CDR1 is SGHTA and CDR2 FQGNSA. The CDR3 has 12 residues. Trimming removed 6 bases at V and 6 bases at J, with 11 bases between. The CDR3 region is CASRESGSEAFF. DNA of the CDR3: TGTGCCAGCAGGGAATCTGGATCTGAAGCTTTCTTT.

The chain uses TRBV5-1 and TRBJ2-5; 9 positions agree with TRBD1. The CDR3 runs 14 residues. The V gene's germline CDR1 is SGHRS and CDR2 YFSETQ. Trimming removed 0 bases from V and 5 bases from J; junction bases left unmatched: 2. Written as DNA, the CDR3 is TGCGCCAGCAGCTTGGGGACAGGGGCCGAGACCCAGTACTTC. This gives the protein CASSLGTGAETQYF. The variable domain in full, completed from reference TRBV5-1 and TRBJ2-5, reads KAGVTQTPRYLIKTRGQQVTLSCSPISGHRSVSWYQQTPGQGLQFLFEYFSETQRNKGNFPGRFSGRQFSNSRSEMNVSTLELGDSALYLCASSLGTGAETQYFGPGTRLLVL.